One and the same sample provided the 4 T cell receptor beta chains below, sequenced in a study of long-term antiretroviral therapy in people with HIV. Researchers report immunoSEQ v3.0 was run at survey level. Repertoires were generated with immunoSEQ multiplex PCR, while TCRdb's copy carries only in-frame clones and drops some. Here the sample spans about 24,000 clones, 81% being singletons. The starting material was unsorted PBMCs, obtained 4.4 years after starting antiretroviral therapy. Receptors originate from a man under 40 with HIV.

CDR3 in DNA: TGTGCCAGCAGCTTCGGCGCAGGGCCCACTGAAGCTTTCTTT. Its translation: CASSFGAGPTEAFF. The genes are TRBV7-3 and TRBJ1-1; D may be TRBD1 (5 bases). Germline lookup yields CDR1 SGHTA and CDR2 FQGTGA. This CDR3 has 14 amino acids. V lost 3 bases, J lost 4 bases, and 12 bases lay in between.

This chain links TRBV14 with TRBJ2-3; maybe TRBD1 (5 bases). Between the trimmed V and J ends, which lost 0 bases and 7 bases, there was a span of 11 bases. Germline values: CDR1 SGHDN, CDR2 FVKESK. This CDR3 contains 14 residues. In nucleotides, the CDR3 is TGTGCCAGCAGCCAAGATTGGACACCGCATACGCAGTATTTT. This sequence encodes CASSQDWTPHTQYF. The variable domain in full, completed from reference TRBV14 and TRBJ2-3, reads EAGVTQFPSHSVIEKGQTVTLRCDPISGHDNLYWYRRVMGKEIKFLLHFVKESKQDESGMPNNRFLAERTGGTYSTLKVQPAELEDSGVYFCASSQDWTPHTQYFGPGTRLTVL.

The gene calls are TRBV2 and TRBJ1-1, with D possibly TRBD1 on 6 matching bases. Trimming took 4 bases from V and 0 from J, leaving 9 bases between them. Germline V CDR1 and CDR2: SNHLY, FYNNEI. This CDR3 is 14 amino acids long. The CDR3 protein is CASSAQGMNTEAFF. CDR3 coding DNA: TGTGCCAGCAGTGCTCAGGGGATGAACACTGAAGCTTTCTTT.

This clone has a handful of counts. Other nucleotide sequences in the sample specify the same CDR3. The gene calls are TRBV7-8 and TRBJ1-5; D not resolved. The germline V gene has CDR1 SGHVS and CDR2 FQNEAQ. V lost 1 base and J lost 7, with 5 bases in between. The length of the CDR3 is 12 residues. DNA for the CDR3: TGTGCCAGCAGCTTAGGTGACCAGCCCCAGCATTTT. This gives the protein CASSLGDQPQHF. Full variable domain (missing parts from reference TRBV7-8 and TRBJ1-5): GAGVSQSPRYKVAKRGQDVALRCDPISGHVSLFWYQQALGQGPEFLTYFQNEAQLDKSGLPSDRFFAERPEGSVSTLKIQRTQQEDSAVYLCASSLGDQPQHFGDGTRLSIL.